The 9 T cell receptor beta chains below were found in one sample sequenced in a study of beta chain features in type 1 diabetes. The whole isolated RNA underwent reverse transcription, so sequencing captured expressed TCRB transcripts. The table came from immunoSEQ multiplex PCR; TCRdb's copy has only in-frame clones and leaves some out. The sample contains 70,000 to 90,000 clones, roughly a third of which appear only once. The sequencing sample was made of stem cell memory CD4+ T cells from blood. Receptors were obtained from a young woman in good health.

The CDR3: CASSKRQGTYGNTIYF. The CDR3 DNA is TGTGCCAGCAGCAAACGACAGGGCACCTATGGAAACACCATATATTTT. The chain has TRBV21-1 and TRBJ1-3; TRBD1 was called by the table and not checked on the DNA. TRBV21-1 is a known pseudogene. This CDR3 has 16 residues.

The V call is TRBV5-4, the J call TRBJ1-6; the D is unclear. Germline V lookup: CDR1 SGHNT, CDR2 YYREEE (reference sequence). Trimming pared 3 bases from V and 7 bases from J, leaving 11 bases between. The length of the CDR3 is 14 residues. CDR3: CASSSRGTNSPLHF. The CDR3 DNA is TGTGCCAGCAGCTCCCGAGGAACAAATTCACCCCTCCACTTT.

This chain connects TRBV18 to TRBJ1-3; no firm D call. The germline gives CDR1 KGHSH, CDR2 LQKENI. Trimming took 1 base from V and 2 from J, leaving 15 bases between them. The CDR3 contains 17 residues. CDR3 DNA: TGTGCCAGCTCACCACGGACGGAGGTGGAGCCTGGAAACACCATATATTTT. Translated, it gives CASSPRTEVEPGNTIYF.

The J gene is TRBJ1-5, the V gene TRBV2; D gene ambiguous. This CDR3 is 12 amino acids long. Germline CDR1 and CDR2: SNHLY and FYNNEI. V gave up 8 bases and J gave up 2 bases, with 7 bases separating them. The CDR3 region is CASGPGNQPQHF. The DNA of the CDR3 is TGTGCCAGCGGGCCTGGCAATCAGCCCCAGCATTTT. The entire variable domain, with the rest obtained from reference TRBV2 and TRBJ1-5, is as follows: EPEVTQTPSHQVTQMGQEVILRCVPISNHLYFYWYRQILGQKVEFLVSFYNNEISEKSEIFDDQFSVERPDGSNFTLKIRSTKLEDSAMYFCASGPGNQPQHFGDGTRLSIL.

The table lists this clone with a few counts. The CDR3: CASSSQADTQYF. In DNA, the CDR3 is TGTGCCAGCAGCTCTCAAGCCGATACGCAGTATTTT. This chain links TRBV5-4 with TRBJ2-3, with D hard to call. Germline V gene sequence: CDR1 SGHNT, CDR2 YYREEE (reference sequence). The V gene lost 3 bases and the J gene lost 6 bases, with 8 bases spanning the gap. This CDR3 has 12 amino acids.

The rearrangement links TRBV7-9 to TRBJ2-5; 13 bases fit TRBD2. Per the germline V gene, CDR1 is SEHNR and CDR2 is FQNEAQ (reference sequence). This CDR3 is built from 17 residues. The V segment lost 5 bases and the J segment 0 bases; nucleotides outside the gene matches: 6. CDR3 DNA sequence: TGTGCCAGCAGCACCGGGACTAGCGGGAACAACCAAGAGACCCAGTACTTC. Translating it yields CASSTGTSGNNQETQYF.

This clone was observed a single time. The chain carries TRBV7-2 and TRBJ1-3; D is possibly TRBD1 (5 bases). V was shortened by 5 bases and J by 0 bases, with 11 bases between the two germline ends. The germline CDR1 and CDR2 sequences are SGHTA and FQGNSA. This CDR3 is built from 15 residues. For the CDR3, the DNA is TGTGCCAGCAGCCCAAGGACATCCTCTGGAAACACCATATATTTT. This translates into CASSPRTSSGNTIYF.

There are a few counts of this clone. This sequence joins TRBV14 and TRBJ1-4; possible D gene TRBD1, 6 bases. Trimming shortened V by 4 bases and J by 8 bases, and 14 bases separated the two germline ends. The CDR3 runs to 14 residues. Germline loops: CDR1 SGHDN, CDR2 FVKESK. CDR3 amino acids: CASSPLTGGEKLFF. Here the CDR3 DNA reads TGTGCCAGCAGCCCGCTGACAGGAGGAGAAAAACTGTTTTTT.

V is TRBV4-2 and J is TRBJ2-7, with D unresolved. CDR1 is LGHNA, CDR2 YNFKEQ, per germline. V lost 2 bases and J lost 1, with 6 bases in between. The CDR3 spans 13 residues. CDR3 nucleotide sequence: TGTGCCAGCAGCCAATTCCAGTCCTACGAGCAGTACTTC. This gives the protein CASSQFQSYEQYF.